The 31 T cell receptor beta chains presented below share a single source sample, sequenced in a study of T-cell memory formation after mild COVID-19. Each CDR3 protein gets one entry after TCRdb re-called the 5' RACE reads with MiXCR. The repertoire holds hundreds of thousands of distinct CDR3 sequences, with 15% to 20% as singletons. The sample consisted of PBMCs or a T cell subset sorted from them (not recorded which). The receptors here all came from an adult woman who had mild COVID-19 (a few samples of this study predate the infection). Cell type and time point are not known.

This chain links TRBV12-3 or TRBV12-4 with TRBJ2-5; 11 nucleotides agree with TRBD1. The V segment lost 5 bases and the J segment 1 base; nucleotides outside the gene matches: 3. The length of the CDR3 is 15 residues. The CDR3 sequence: CASSMGQGVQETQYF. The CDR3 DNA sequence: TGTGCCAGCAGTATGGGACAGGGGGTCCAAGAGACCCAGTACTTC.

This clonotype was observed a handful of times. The J gene is TRBJ1-2, the V gene TRBV6-6; the match to TRBD1 covers 7 bases. V lost 6 bases to trimming and J lost 6 bases; unmatched junction nucleotides: 10. The CDR3 is made up of 14 amino acids. The germline CDR1 and CDR2 sequences are MNHNY and SVGAGI (reference sequence). The CDR3 DNA follows: TGTGCCAGCAGCTACGACAGGGTGGGGGATGGCTACACCTTC. As protein: CASSYDRVGDGYTF.

The rearrangement links TRBV7-2 to TRBJ2-3; D is unclear. Trimming cost V 5 bases and J 1 base, with 10 bases left between them. CDR3 length: 14 residues. Germline CDR1 and CDR2: SGHTA and FQGNSA. CDR3 amino acids: CASSLGWGTDTQYF. CDR3 in DNA: TGTGCCAGCAGCCTAGGATGGGGCACAGATACGCAGTATTTT.

This clonotype was observed many times. The V and J genes are TRBV7-9 and TRBJ2-7, with unresolved D. Germline-derived CDR1 and CDR2 are SEHNR and FQNEAQ (reference sequence). The V and J ends lost 3 bases and 6 bases respectively, with 6 bases between them. The CDR3 length is 11 residues. The CDR3 here is CASSFASEQYF. The CDR3 coding sequence is TGTGCCAGCAGCTTCGCTAGCGAGCAGTACTTC.

This clonotype has at least ten counts. The CDR3 is CASSQGRDLNEQFF. The CDR3 region has the DNA TGCGCCAGCAGCCAAGGGAGGGATTTGAATGAGCAGTTCTTC. V is TRBV4-1 and J is TRBJ2-1; maybe TRBD2 (6 bases). This CDR3 is built from 14 residues. V was shortened by 1 base and J by 7 bases, with 11 bases between the two germline ends. Germline V lookup: CDR1 MGHRA, CDR2 YSYEKL.

Remarks on this clonotype: The junction shows a germline mismatch at one end, possibly a read error. J is TRBJ2-5 and V is TRBV7-7; the D is unclear. Germline CDR1 reads SSHAT; CDR2 reads FNYEAQ (reference sequence). The CDR3 is 14 amino acids. The CDR3, as DNA: TGTGCTAGCAGCTTATTCCACCCCGGGGAGACCCAGTACTTC. This encodes CASSLFHPGETQYF. The variable domain in full, completed from reference TRBV7-7 and TRBJ2-5, reads GAGVSQSPRYKVTKRGQDVTLRCDPISSHATLYWYQQALGQGPEFLTYFNYEAQPDKSGLPSDRFSAERPEGSISTLTIQRTEQRDSAMYRCASSLFHPGETQYFGPGTRLLVL.

There are many counts of this clonotype. In DNA, the CDR3 is TGCAGTGCTAGTTTGAGCACTAGTAATTCACCCCTCCACTTT. Its protein product is CSASLSTSNSPLHF. The chain employs TRBV20-1 and TRBJ1-6, with D hard to call. V was shortened by 3 bases and J by 6 bases, with 12 bases between the two germline ends. The germline gives CDR1 DFQATT, CDR2 SNEGSKA (reference sequence). The length of the CDR3 is 14 residues.

This clonotype was detected a few times. The CDR3 does not end in the conserved phenylalanine or tryptophan, so this is likely a read error. V gene TRBV12-3 or TRBV12-4 combines with J gene TRBJ2-5; 7 nucleotides agree with TRBD1. Trimming cost V 4 bases and J 5 bases; bases outside gene matches: 10. The CDR3 length is 15 residues. CDR3: CASSSGRGIDETQYL. The DNA for the CDR3 is TGTGCCAGCAGTTCCGGCAGGGGGATCGATGAGACCCAGTACCTC.

The rearrangement uses TRBV29-1 and TRBJ1-1; TRBD1 matches 7 bases. This CDR3 spans 14 amino acids. Germline V gene lookup returns CDR1 SQVTM and CDR2 ANQGSEA. Trimming at V came to 5 bases and at J to 7 bases, leaving 13 bases not matched to a gene. The DNA of the CDR3 is TGCAGCGTTACATCTCGGGACAGTTTGGGTGAAGCTTTCTTT. Amino acid sequence: CSVTSRDSLGEAFF.

This clonotype appeared a few times. The chain carries TRBV30 and TRBJ2-3; D tentatively reads TRBD1 or TRBD2 (5 bases each). CDR3 length: 12 amino acids. V lost 3 bases, J lost 9 bases, and 13 bases lay in between. Germline V gene sequence: CDR1 GTSNPN, CDR2 SVGIG (reference sequence). In nucleotides, the CDR3 is TGTGCCTGGAGCCCCCGGGACCCCACGCAGTATTTT. It codes for CAWSPRDPTQYF.

This chain links TRBV4-2 with TRBJ2-4; D not resolved. This CDR3 contains 15 residues. The germline CDR1 and CDR2 sequences are LGHNA and YNFKEQ. Between the trimmed V and J ends, which lost 0 bases and 0 bases, there was a span of 6 bases. This CDR3 reads CASSQDATAKNIQYF. As DNA, the CDR3 is TGTGCCAGCAGCCAAGATGCTACAGCCAAAAACATTCAGTACTTC.

The table lists this clonotype with many counts. The CDR3, as DNA: TGTGCCAGCAGTTTAACTAGCACCGGCGCAGATACGCAGTATTTT. Its protein is CASSLTSTGADTQYF. This chain joins TRBV12-3 or TRBV12-4 and TRBJ2-3; tentative D call: TRBD2 (6 bases). The CDR3 runs 15 residues. V was shortened by 2 bases and J by 4 bases, with 13 bases between the two germline ends.

The CDR3 nucleotides are TGTGCCAGCAGCCTCGGCGGACAGGGTAGCGAAAAACTGTTTTTT. Translation gives CASSLGGQGSEKLFF. The chain is built from TRBV3-1 and TRBJ1-4; 8 bases align to TRBD1. The CDR3 has 15 amino acids. The germline CDR1 and CDR2 sequences are LGHDT and YNNKEL (reference sequence). The ends lost 4 bases at V and 8 bases at J; junction bases unmatched: 9.

This clonotype has just a few counts. The rearrangement uses TRBV5-5 and TRBJ1-4; D remains ambiguous. Trimming removed 2 bases at V and 5 bases at J, with 4 bases between. The germline V gene encodes CDR1 SGHKS and CDR2 YYEKEE (reference sequence). The CDR3 runs 12 residues. CDR3 DNA: TGTGCCAGCAGCTTCCAAAATGAAAAACTGTTTTTT. It encodes CASSFQNEKLFF.

This clonotype was observed a few times. This chain links TRBV5-6 with TRBJ2-7; no definite D call. V lost 6 bases and J 6 bases, leaving 13 bases between the germline ends. This CDR3 has 12 amino acids. The V gene's germline CDR1 is SGHDT and CDR2 YYEEEE. CDR3 nucleotide sequence: TGTGCCAGCATCCACCGTACAGCCGAGCAGTACTTC. Protein product: CASIHRTAEQYF.

The sample holds a few counts of this clonotype. The rearrangement uses TRBV6-2 or TRBV6-3 and TRBJ2-3; D call uncertain. Germline V gene data show CDR1 as MNHEY and CDR2 as SVGEGT. The length of the CDR3 is 17 residues. Trimming stripped 2 bases from V and 2 bases from J, with 17 bases between. The CDR3 DNA reads TGTGCCAGCAGTTACGCGGCCTTCGGAGTTAACACAGATACGCAGTATTTT. Encoded protein: CASSYAAFGVNTDTQYF.

This clonotype was seen more than once but under ten times. J is TRBJ2-7 and V is TRBV9; unclear D gene. The CDR3 spans 14 residues. The germline CDR1 and CDR2 sequences are SGDLS and YYNGEE. V was trimmed by 4 bases and J by 1 base, leaving 12 bases between them. The CDR3 loop reads CASSPGGRSYEQYF. The CDR3 coding sequence is TGTGCCAGCAGCCCAGGTGGCAGGTCCTACGAGCAGTACTTC. Filled out from reference TRBV9 and TRBJ2-7, the complete variable domain reads DSGVTQTPKHLITATGQRVTLRCSPRSGDLSVYWYQQSLDQGLQFLIQYYNGEERAKGNILERFSAQQFPDLHSELNLSSLELGDSALYFCASSPGGRSYEQYFGPGTRLTVT.

This clonotype came up a few times. The chain employs TRBV10-3 and TRBJ2-3; 15 bases are shared with TRBD2. This CDR3 has 16 amino acids. Germline V gene lookup returns CDR1 ENHRY and CDR2 SYGVKD. Trimming removed 10 bases from V and 6 bases from J; junction bases left unmatched: 11. This CDR3 is CASHSGTSGGTDTQYF. CDR3 nucleotides: TGTGCCAGCCACAGCGGGACTAGCGGGGGGACGGATACGCAGTATTTT.

The chain uses TRBV20-1 and TRBJ2-1; 7 positions match TRBD2. Trimming removed 3 bases from V and 7 bases from J; junction bases left unmatched: 12. Germline assignment: CDR1 DFQATT and CDR2 SNEGSKA (reference sequence). The CDR3 consists of 15 residues. This CDR3 reads CSARAAGGGLNEQFF. CDR3 sequence (DNA): TGCAGTGCTAGGGCTGCTGGGGGGGGACTGAATGAGCAGTTCTTC.

This clonotype came up a few times. The chain links TRBV5-1 to TRBJ2-2; D is uncertain. V gave up 7 bases and J gave up 4 bases, with 17 bases separating them. Germline V gives CDR1 SGHRS, CDR2 YFSETQ. This CDR3 has 15 amino acids. CDR3 DNA: TGCGCCAGCCGAAGCTTGACAACCTCCACCGGGGAGCTGTTTTTT. It encodes CASRSLTTSTGELFF.

The V gene is TRBV7-2, the J gene TRBJ2-1, with unresolved D. The CDR3 runs to 15 residues. V was clipped by 8 bases and J by 0 bases, with 14 bases between them. The germline CDR1 and CDR2 sequences are SGHTA and FQGNSA. Here the CDR3 reads CASGNLEHSYNEQFF. CDR3 DNA sequence: TGTGCCAGCGGCAACCTGGAGCACTCCTACAATGAGCAGTTCTTC.

V is TRBV12-3 or TRBV12-4 and J is TRBJ2-5; possibly TRBD2 for D (6 bases). This CDR3 contains 14 residues. The germline V and J ends were trimmed by 6 bases and 2 bases, with 13 bases remaining between them. Here the CDR3 reads CASRRDRGQETQYF. The DNA for the CDR3 is TGTGCCAGCAGGCGGGACCGGGGACAAGAGACCCAGTACTTC.

The sample holds a few counts of this clonotype. The chain links TRBV2 to TRBJ1-5; D uncertain. Per the germline V gene, CDR1 is SNHLY and CDR2 is FYNNEI. The CDR3 runs to 18 residues. Deletions cut 6 bases from V and 2 bases from J, with 23 bases between. CDR3 amino acids: CASSITAWSSVGNQPQHF. CDR3 sequence (DNA): TGTGCCAGCAGCATAACGGCTTGGAGCAGCGTTGGCAATCAGCCCCAGCATTTT.

The chain joins TRBV6-6 to TRBJ1-4, with 7 bases identical to TRBD1. From germline, CDR1 is MNHNY and CDR2 SVGAGI (reference sequence). The V segment lost 5 bases and the J segment 5 bases; nucleotides outside the gene matches: 11. This CDR3 comprises 16 residues. For the CDR3, the DNA is TGTGCCAGCAGTAAATTCAGACAGGGTGGGAATGAAAAACTGTTTTTT. The encoded protein is CASSKFRQGGNEKLFF.

The rearrangement links TRBV11-2 to TRBJ2-1, with D possibly TRBD2 on 6 matching bases. The CDR3 runs 16 residues. V was shortened by 0 bases and J by 3 bases, with 12 bases between the two germline ends. Germline V gene data show CDR1 as SGHAT and CDR2 as FQNNGV. The CDR3 sequence is CASSLERGMIYNEQFF. As DNA, the CDR3 is TGTGCCAGCAGCTTAGAACGGGGGATGATCTACAATGAGCAGTTCTTC. Looking up the rest from reference TRBV11-2 and TRBJ2-1 gives the full variable domain: EAGVAQSPRYKIIEKRQSVAFWCNPISGHATLYWYQQILGQGPKLLIQFQNNGVVDDSQLPKDRFSAERLKGVDSTLKIQPAKLEDSAVYLCASSLERGMIYNEQFFGPGTRLTVL.

This clonotype was picked up a small number of times. This sequence joins TRBV7-8 and TRBJ2-7; unclear D gene. The CDR3 extends over 15 amino acids. V lost 1 base and J lost 2, with 12 bases in between. Germline CDR1 is SGHVS and CDR2 is FQNEAQ. The CDR3 reads CASSLEEQETYEQYF. As DNA, the CDR3 is TGTGCCAGCAGCTTAGAGGAGCAAGAAACCTACGAGCAGTACTTC. The variable domain in full, with the rest retrieved from reference TRBV7-8 and TRBJ2-7, is GAGVSQSPRYKVAKRGQDVALRCDPISGHVSLFWYQQALGQGPEFLTYFQNEAQLDKSGLPSDRFFAERPEGSVSTLKIQRTQQEDSAVYLCASSLEEQETYEQYFGPGTRLTVT.

V gene TRBV3-1 combines with J gene TRBJ1-5, with unresolved D. Trimming removed 4 bases at V and 4 bases at J, with 8 bases between. The CDR3 is made up of 13 amino acids. The germline gives CDR1 LGHDT, CDR2 YNNKEL (reference sequence). In DNA form, the CDR3 reads TGTGCCAGCAGCCCCTCCGATAATCAGCCCCAGCATTTT. Its translation is CASSPSDNQPQHF.

The chain links TRBV11-2 to TRBJ2-3; 8 positions match TRBD1. CDR1 is SGHAT and CDR2 is FQNNGV in the germline V gene. J was trimmed by 4 bases and V by 6 bases; bases with no gene match: 6. This CDR3 comprises 14 residues. CDR3: CASRAIRGPDTQYF. In DNA, the CDR3 is TGTGCCAGCAGAGCAATCAGGGGGCCAGATACGCAGTATTTT. The full variable domain, its missing parts supplied by reference TRBV11-2 and TRBJ2-3, is EAGVAQSPRYKIIEKRQSVAFWCNPISGHATLYWYQQILGQGPKLLIQFQNNGVVDDSQLPKDRFSAERLKGVDSTLKIQPAKLEDSAVYLCASRAIRGPDTQYFGPGTRLTVL.

The chain uses TRBV9 and TRBJ2-5; D uncertain. CDR3 length: 14 residues. Germline CDR1 and CDR2: SGDLS and YYNGEE. Trimming removed 0 bases from V and 2 bases from J, with 8 bases in between. Here the CDR3 DNA reads TGTGCCAGCAGCGTAGAGGATAAACAAGAGACCCAGTACTTC. As protein: CASSVEDKQETQYF.

This clonotype was picked up many times. The genes are TRBV5-6 and TRBJ2-3; 11 positions agree with TRBD2. The CDR3 covers 17 residues. Germline values: CDR1 SGHDT, CDR2 YYEEEE. V shed 0 bases, J shed 4 bases, and the junction held 7 bases outside the gene matches. CDR3 bases: TGTGCCAGCAGCTTGGCCAGTAGTAGCGGGGGGGCAGATACGCAGTATTTT. Encoded protein: CASSLASSSGGADTQYF.

This clonotype has a handful of counts. The chain is built from TRBV12-3 or TRBV12-4 and TRBJ2-4; tentatively, D is TRBD2 (5 bases). Trimming shortened V by 3 bases and J by 6 bases, and 9 bases separated the two germline ends. The CDR3 loop spans 13 amino acids. CDR3 region: CASSLGRLNIQYF. The CDR3 DNA sequence: TGTGCCAGCAGTTTGGGGAGATTAAACATTCAGTACTTC.